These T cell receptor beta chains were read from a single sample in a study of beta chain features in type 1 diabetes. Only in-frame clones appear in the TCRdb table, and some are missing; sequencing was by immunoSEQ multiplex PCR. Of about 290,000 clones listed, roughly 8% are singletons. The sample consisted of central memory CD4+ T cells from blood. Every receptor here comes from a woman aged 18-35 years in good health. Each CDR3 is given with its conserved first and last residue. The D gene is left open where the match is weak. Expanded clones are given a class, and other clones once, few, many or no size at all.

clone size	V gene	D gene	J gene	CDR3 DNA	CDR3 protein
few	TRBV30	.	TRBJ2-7	TGTGCCTGGAGTGTACGTAAAGGGCCTACCTACGAGCAGTACTTC	CAWSVRKGPTYEQYF
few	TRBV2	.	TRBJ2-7	TGTGCCAGCAGTGAAGCGGGGGAGCAGTACTTC	CASSEAGEQYF
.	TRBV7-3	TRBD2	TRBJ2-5	TGTGCCAGCAGCCAGGGGACTAGCGGGGAGACCCAGTACTTC	CASSQGTSGETQYF
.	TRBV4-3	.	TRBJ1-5	TGCGCCAGCAGCCAAGAACACCGAGGATCGAGTCAGCCCCAGCATTTT	CASSQEHRGSSQPQHF
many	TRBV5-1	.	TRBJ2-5	TGCGCCAGCAGCTTGGAAGAGACCCAGTACTTC	CASSLEETQYF
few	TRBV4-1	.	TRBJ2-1	TGCGCCAGCAGCCTTTCCGTGACGTGGAGGGCAGGAAACAATGAGCAGTTCTTC	CASSLSVTWRAGNNEQFF
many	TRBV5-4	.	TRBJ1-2	TGTGCCAGCAGCTTAGAGAGATATGGCTACACCTTC	CASSLERYGYTF
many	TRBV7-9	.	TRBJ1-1	TGTGCCAGCAGTCAGGGCCGGGACACTGAAGCTTTCTTT	CASSQGRDTEAFF
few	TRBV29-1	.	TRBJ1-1	TGCAGCGCCTGGGATGGGGACACTGAAGCTTTCTTT	CSAWDGDTEAFF
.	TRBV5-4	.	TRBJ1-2	TGTGCCAGCAGCTTGTTTAACGGCCTATATGGCTACACCTTC	CASSLFNGLYGYTF
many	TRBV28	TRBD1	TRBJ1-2	TGTGCCAGCAGTCTGAGACAGGGCAGCTACTATGGCTACACCTTC	CASSLRQGSYYGYTF